This entry concerns a single T cell receptor (beta chain). Its antigen is not known. This entry belongs to a study of blood T cells in healthy people across ages. Overall study findings and caveats: Researchers judged that diversity estimates from one million T cells fell short of true values.

In germline, CDR1 is MNHEY, CDR2 SMNVEV (reference sequence). J was trimmed by 9 bases and V by 9 bases; bases with no gene match: 10. The CDR3 extends over 13 amino acids. Through a sample-barcoded 5' primer and a J-beta primer mix, a second PCR was run for roughly 7 to 11 cycles. Each CDR3 protein gets one entry after TCRdb re-called the 5' RACE reads with MiXCR. The sample has 750,000 to 950,000 distinct CDR3 sequences; 25% to 30% are singletons. These data also featured in a second study, about T cells of mothers and their children.

The source material was blood. This clonotype originated in a woman aged 40 to 55 in good health. The chain couples TRBV27 to TRBJ2-1; 8 bases agree with TRBD2. DNA for the CDR3: TGTGCCAGTGCCCCCGGGAGGGGCCGTGAGCAGTTCTTC. Translation: CASAPGRGREQFF.